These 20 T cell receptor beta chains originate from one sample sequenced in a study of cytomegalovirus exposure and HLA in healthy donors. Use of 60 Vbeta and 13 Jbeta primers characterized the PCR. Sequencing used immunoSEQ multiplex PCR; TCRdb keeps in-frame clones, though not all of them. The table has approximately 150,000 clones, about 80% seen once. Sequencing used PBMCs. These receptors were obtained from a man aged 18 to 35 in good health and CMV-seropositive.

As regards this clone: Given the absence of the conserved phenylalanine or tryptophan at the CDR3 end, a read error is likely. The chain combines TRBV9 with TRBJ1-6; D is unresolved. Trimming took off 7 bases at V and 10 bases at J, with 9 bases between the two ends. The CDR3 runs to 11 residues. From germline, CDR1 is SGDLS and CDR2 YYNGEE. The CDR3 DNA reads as TGTGCCAGCCACTACCCATCACCCCTCCACCTT. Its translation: CASHYPSPLHL.

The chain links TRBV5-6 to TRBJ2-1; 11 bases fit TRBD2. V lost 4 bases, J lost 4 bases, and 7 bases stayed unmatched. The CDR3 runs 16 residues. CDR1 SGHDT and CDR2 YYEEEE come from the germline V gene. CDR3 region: CASSLTSGIFYNEQFF. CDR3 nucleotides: TGTGCCAGCAGCCTGACTAGCGGGATTTTTTACAATGAGCAGTTCTTC.

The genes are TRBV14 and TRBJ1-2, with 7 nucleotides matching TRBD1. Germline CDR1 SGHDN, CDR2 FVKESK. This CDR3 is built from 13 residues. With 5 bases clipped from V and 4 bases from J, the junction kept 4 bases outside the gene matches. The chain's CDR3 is CASSLQGTYGYTF. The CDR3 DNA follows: TGTGCCAGCAGCTTACAGGGGACCTATGGCTACACCTTC. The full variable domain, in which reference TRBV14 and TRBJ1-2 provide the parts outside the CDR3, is EAGVTQFPSHSVIEKGQTVTLRCDPISGHDNLYWYRRVMGKEIKFLLHFVKESKQDESGMPNNRFLAERTGGTYSTLKVQPAELEDSGVYFCASSLQGTYGYTFGSGTRLTVV.

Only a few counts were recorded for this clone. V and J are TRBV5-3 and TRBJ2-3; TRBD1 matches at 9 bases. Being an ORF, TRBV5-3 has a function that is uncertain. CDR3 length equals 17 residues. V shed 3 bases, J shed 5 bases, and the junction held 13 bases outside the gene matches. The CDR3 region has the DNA TGTGCCAGAAGCTCGCGGGACAGGGCCCTAAAGAAAGATACGCAGTATTTT. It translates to CARSSRDRALKKDTQYF.

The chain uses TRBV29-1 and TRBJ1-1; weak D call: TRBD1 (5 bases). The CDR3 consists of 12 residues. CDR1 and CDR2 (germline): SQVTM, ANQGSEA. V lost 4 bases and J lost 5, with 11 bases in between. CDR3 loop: CSVGRGGTEAFF. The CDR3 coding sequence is TGCAGCGTTGGGAGGGGAGGGACTGAAGCTTTCTTT.

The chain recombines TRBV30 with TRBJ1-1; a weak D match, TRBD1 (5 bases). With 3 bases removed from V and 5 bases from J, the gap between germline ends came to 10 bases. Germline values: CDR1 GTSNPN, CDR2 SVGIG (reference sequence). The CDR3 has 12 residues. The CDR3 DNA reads TGTGCCTGGAGGGCTCAGGGAACTGAAGCTTTCTTT. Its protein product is CAWRAQGTEAFF.

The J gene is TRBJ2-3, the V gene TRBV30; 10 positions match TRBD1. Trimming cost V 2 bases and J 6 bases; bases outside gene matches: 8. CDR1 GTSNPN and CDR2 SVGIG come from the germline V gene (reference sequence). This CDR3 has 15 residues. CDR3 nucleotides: TGTGCCTGGAGTCCGACAGGGGGCTGGGCGGATACGCAGTATTTT. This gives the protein CAWSPTGGWADTQYF.

The CDR3 DNA is TGTGCCAGCAGCGCTGGACAGGGCCAAGAGACCCAGTACTTC. Amino acids: CASSAGQGQETQYF. This chain connects TRBV5-6 to TRBJ2-5, with 8 positions matching TRBD1. Trimming cost V 4 bases and J 1 base; bases outside gene matches: 3. Germline CDR1 and CDR2: SGHDT and YYEEEE. CDR3 size: 14 residues.

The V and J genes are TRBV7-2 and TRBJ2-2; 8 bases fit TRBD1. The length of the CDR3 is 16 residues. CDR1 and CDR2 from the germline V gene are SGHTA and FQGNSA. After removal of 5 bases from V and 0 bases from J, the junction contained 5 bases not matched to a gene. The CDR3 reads CASSLDRAANTGELFF. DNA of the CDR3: TGTGCCAGCAGCCTGGACAGGGCCGCGAACACCGGGGAGCTGTTTTTT.

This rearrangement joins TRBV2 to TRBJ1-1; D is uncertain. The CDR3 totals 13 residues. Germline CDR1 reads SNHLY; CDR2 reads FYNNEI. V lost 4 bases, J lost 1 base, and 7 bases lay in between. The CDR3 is CASSVYGNTEAFF. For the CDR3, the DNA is TGTGCCAGCAGTGTATACGGGAACACTGAAGCTTTCTTT.

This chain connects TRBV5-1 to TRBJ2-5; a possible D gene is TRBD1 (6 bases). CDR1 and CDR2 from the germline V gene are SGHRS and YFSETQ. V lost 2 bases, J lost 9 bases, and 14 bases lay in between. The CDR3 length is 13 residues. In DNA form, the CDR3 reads TGCGCCAGCAGCTTACAAACAGGGAATCCCCAGTACTTC. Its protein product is CASSLQTGNPQYF. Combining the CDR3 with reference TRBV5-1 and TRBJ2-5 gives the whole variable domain KAGVTQTPRYLIKTRGQQVTLSCSPISGHRSVSWYQQTPGQGLQFLFEYFSETQRNKGNFPGRFSGRQFSNSRSEMNVSTLELGDSALYLCASSLQTGNPQYFGPGTRLLVL.

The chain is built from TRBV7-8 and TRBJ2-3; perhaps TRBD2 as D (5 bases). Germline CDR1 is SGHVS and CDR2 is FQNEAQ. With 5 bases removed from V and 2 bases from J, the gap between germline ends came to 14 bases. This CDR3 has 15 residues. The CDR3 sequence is CASSVLVLTTDTQYF. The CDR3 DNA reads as TGTGCCAGCAGCGTACTAGTCCTGACCACAGATACGCAGTATTTT. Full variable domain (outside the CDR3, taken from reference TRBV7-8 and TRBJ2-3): GAGVSQSPRYKVAKRGQDVALRCDPISGHVSLFWYQQALGQGPEFLTYFQNEAQLDKSGLPSDRFFAERPEGSVSTLKIQRTQQEDSAVYLCASSVLVLTTDTQYFGPGTRLTVL.

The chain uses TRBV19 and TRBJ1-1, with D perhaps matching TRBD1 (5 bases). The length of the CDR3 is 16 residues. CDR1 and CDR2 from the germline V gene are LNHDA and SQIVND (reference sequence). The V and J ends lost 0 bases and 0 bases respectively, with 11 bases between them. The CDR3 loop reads CASSIDPGIVNTEAFF. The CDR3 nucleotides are TGTGCCAGTAGTATAGATCCAGGGATCGTGAACACTGAAGCTTTCTTT. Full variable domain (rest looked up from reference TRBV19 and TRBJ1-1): DGGITQSPKYLFRKEGQNVTLSCEQNLNHDAMYWYRQDPGQGLRLIYYSQIVNDFQKGDIAEGYSVSREKKESFPLTVTSAQKNPTAFYLCASSIDPGIVNTEAFFGQGTRLTVV.

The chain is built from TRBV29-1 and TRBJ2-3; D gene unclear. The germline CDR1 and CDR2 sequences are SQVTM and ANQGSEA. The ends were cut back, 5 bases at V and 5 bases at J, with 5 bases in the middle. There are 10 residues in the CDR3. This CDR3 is CSVMRDTQYF. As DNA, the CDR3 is TGCAGCGTTATGAGAGATACGCAGTATTTT.

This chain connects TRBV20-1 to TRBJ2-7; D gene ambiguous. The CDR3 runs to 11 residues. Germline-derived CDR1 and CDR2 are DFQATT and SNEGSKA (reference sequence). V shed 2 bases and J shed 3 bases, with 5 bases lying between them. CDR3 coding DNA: TGCAGTGCTAGAACCGGCTACGAGCAGTACTTC. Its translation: CSARTGYEQYF.

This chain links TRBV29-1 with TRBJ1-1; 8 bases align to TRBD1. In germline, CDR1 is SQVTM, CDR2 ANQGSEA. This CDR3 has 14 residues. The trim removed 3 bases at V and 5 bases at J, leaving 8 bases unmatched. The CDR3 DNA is TGCAGCGTTGAGACGGACAGGGCATGGACTGAAGCTTTCTTT. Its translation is CSVETDRAWTEAFF.

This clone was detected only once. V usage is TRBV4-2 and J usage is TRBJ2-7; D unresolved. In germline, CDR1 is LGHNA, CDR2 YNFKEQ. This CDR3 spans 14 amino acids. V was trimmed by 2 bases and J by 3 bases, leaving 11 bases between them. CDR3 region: CASSQSPSHYEQYF. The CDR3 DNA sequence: TGTGCCAGCAGCCAAAGCCCTTCCCACTACGAGCAGTACTTC.

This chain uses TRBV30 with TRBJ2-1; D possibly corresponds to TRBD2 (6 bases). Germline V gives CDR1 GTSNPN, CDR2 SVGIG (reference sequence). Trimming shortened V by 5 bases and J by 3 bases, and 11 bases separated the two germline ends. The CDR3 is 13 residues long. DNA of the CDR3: TGTGCCTGGCACGGAGGGAACTACAATGAGCAGTTCTTC. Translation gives CAWHGGNYNEQFF.

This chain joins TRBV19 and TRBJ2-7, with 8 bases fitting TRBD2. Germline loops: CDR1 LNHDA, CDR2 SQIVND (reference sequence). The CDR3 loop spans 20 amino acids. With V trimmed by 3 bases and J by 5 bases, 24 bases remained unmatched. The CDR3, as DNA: TGTGCCAGTAGTATCGGGGGGGAGATAGGAAGAGGAACCCCTAGGAACGAGCAGTACTTC. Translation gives CASSIGGEIGRGTPRNEQYF.

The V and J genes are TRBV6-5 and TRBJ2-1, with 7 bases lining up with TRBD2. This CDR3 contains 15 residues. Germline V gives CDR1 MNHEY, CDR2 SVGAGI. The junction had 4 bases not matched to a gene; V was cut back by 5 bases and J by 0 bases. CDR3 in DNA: TGTGCCAGCAGTCCGCGGGGGAGCTCCTACAATGAGCAGTTCTTC. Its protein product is CASSPRGSSYNEQFF.